This T cell receptor beta chain was retrieved from a study of control samples from healthy donors and cancer patients. This CDR3 is 11 amino acids long. Looked up from germline, CDR1 is SQVTM and CDR2 is ANQGSEA. V was trimmed by 6 bases and J by 8 bases, leaving 11 bases between them. Measured with immunoSEQ multiplex PCR; TCRdb has only the in-frame clones, and not every one. The profile shows 55,000 to 70,000 clones, around 90% of them singletons. The sequencing input was PBMCs. This chain joins TRBV29-1 and TRBJ2-1, with D perhaps TRBD2 (6 bases). The sequence was collected from a man in his fifties or sixties with colorectal cancer. CDR3 sequence reads: CSVGDWDEQFF. In nucleotides, the CDR3 is TGCAGCGTGGGGGACTGGGATGAGCAGTTCTTC.